Included here is one T cell receptor beta chain sequence, with context. Its specificity is unknown. J lost 0 bases, V lost 3 bases, and 9 bases had no gene match. The CDR3 runs to 18 residues. Germline V gives CDR1 SGDLS, CDR2 YYNGEE. The data originate from a study of cytomegalovirus exposure and HLA in healthy donors. Study-level information: Some 77 million unique TCRs from HLA-typed donors were held in an early release of data. For the roughly 400 genotyped donors, approximately 82% fell within the Caucasian-associated ancestry cluster. General study results and limits: There were 164 TCR beta chains listed as cytomegalovirus-associated. There were several of the most significant clusters that appeared linked to common viral pathogens in a later analysis.

A multiplex PCR was run with 60 Vbeta primers and 13 Jbeta primers. The table came from immunoSEQ multiplex PCR; TCRdb's copy has only in-frame clones and leaves some out. The repertoire holds over 110,000 clones, with approximately 80% as singletons. The receptor's source is a woman in her forties or fifties in good health and CMV-seropositive. Sequenced sample: PBMCs. The J gene is TRBJ2-3, the V gene TRBV9; TRBD2 aligns across 11 bases. This CDR3 is CASSGTRTSGSSTDTQYF. The CDR3 region has the DNA TGTGCCAGCAGCGGGACCCGGACTAGCGGGTCTAGCACAGATACGCAGTATTTT.